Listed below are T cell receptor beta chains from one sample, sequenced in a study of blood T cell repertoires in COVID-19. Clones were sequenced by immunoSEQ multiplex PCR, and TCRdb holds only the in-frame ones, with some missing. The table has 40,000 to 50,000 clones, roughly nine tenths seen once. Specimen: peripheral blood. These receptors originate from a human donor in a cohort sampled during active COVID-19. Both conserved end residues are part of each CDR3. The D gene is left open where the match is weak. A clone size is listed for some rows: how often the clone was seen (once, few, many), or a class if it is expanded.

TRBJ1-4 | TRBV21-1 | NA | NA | TGTGCCAGCAGCAAGGGCGACTCTAGAGGGGAAAAACTGTTTTTT | CASSKGDSRGEKLFF
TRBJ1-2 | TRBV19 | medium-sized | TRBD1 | TGTGCCAGTAGTATAGCCGGGACAGGGGGCTATGGCTACACCTTC | CASSIAGTGGYGYTF
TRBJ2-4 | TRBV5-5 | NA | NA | TGTGCCAGCAGCTTACAGGGTGAAAACATTCAGTACTTC | CASSLQGENIQYF
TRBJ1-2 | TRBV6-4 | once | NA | TGTGCCAGCAGTGACCCCCGGCGCAGGGAAGAAGGCTACACCTTC | CASSDPRRREEGYTF
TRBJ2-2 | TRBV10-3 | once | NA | TGTGCCATCAGTGAAGCAGACGGGACGAACACCGGGGAGCTGTTTTTT | CAISEADGTNTGELFF
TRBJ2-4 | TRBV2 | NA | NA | TGTGCCAGCAGTGCGGAACCGGGGGCCAAAAACATTCAGTACTTC | CASSAEPGAKNIQYF
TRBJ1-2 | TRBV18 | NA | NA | TGTGCCAGCTCACCACTCCTCGGGATGGTTGGCTACACCTTC | CASSPLLGMVGYTF
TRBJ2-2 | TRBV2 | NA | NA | TGTGCCAGCAGGCTTACAGGGATCGCCGGGGAGCTGTTTTTT | CASRLTGIAGELFF
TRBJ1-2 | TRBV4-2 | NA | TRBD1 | TGTGCCAGCAGCTCCCCCGACAGGGGGGAATATGGTTACACCTTC | CASSSPDRGEYGYTF
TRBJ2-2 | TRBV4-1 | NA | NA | TGCGCCAGCAGCAGGGACAGCGGGACCGGGGAGCTGTTTTTT | CASSRDSGTGELFF
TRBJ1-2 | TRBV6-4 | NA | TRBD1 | TGTGCCAGCCAAGGGACAGGGGGCTGGACTATCGGCTACACCTTC | CASQGTGGWTIGYTF
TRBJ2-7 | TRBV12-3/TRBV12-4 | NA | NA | TGTGCCAGCAGTCGCGGGACTGACGAGCAGTACTTC | CASSRGTDEQYF
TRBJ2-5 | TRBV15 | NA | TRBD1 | TGTGCCACCAGCAGAGGGACAGGCGGGGAGACCCAGTACTTC | CATSRGTGGETQYF
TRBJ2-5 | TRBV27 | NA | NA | TGTGCCAGCCGGGGTCTGGATTTTCGGGAGACCCAGTACTTC | CASRGLDFRETQYF
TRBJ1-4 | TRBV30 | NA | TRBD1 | TGTGCCCAGGGACAGGGGAGGACTAATGAAAAACTGTTTTTT | CAQGQGRTNEKLFF
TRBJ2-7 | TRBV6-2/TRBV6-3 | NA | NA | TGTGCCAGCAGTTACGGCCGGGGGTCGGAGCAGTACTTC | CASSYGRGSEQYF
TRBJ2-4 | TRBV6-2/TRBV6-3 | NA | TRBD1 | TGTGCCAGCAGTTCCTGGACAGGGGGGGTCAAAAACATTCAGTACTTC | CASSSWTGGVKNIQYF
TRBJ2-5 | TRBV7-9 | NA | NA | TGTGCCAGCAGCTTAGGGACTATACAAGAGACCCAGTACTTC | CASSLGTIQETQYF
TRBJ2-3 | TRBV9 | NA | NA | TGTGCCAGCAGCGTCGGCGGGGCAGATACGCAGTATTTT | CASSVGGADTQYF
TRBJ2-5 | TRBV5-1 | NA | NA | TGCGCCAGCAGCCCCGGACTGGACTCCCATGAAGAGACCCAGTACTTC | CASSPGLDSHEETQYF
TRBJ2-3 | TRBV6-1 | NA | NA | TGTGCCAGCAGTGAAGTCCCAGGGTCAGATACGCAGTATTTT | CASSEVPGSDTQYF
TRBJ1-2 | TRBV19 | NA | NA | TGTGCCAGTAGTATTCAAACAGGGACGAACGGCTACACCTTC | CASSIQTGTNGYTF
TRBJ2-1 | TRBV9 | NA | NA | TGTGCCAGCAGCGTCCGAACATATGAGCAGTTCTTC | CASSVRTYEQFF
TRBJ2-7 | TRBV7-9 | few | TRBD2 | TGTGCCAGCAGCGACCGGCCGGGACTAGCGGACGAGCAGTACTTC | CASSDRPGLADEQYF
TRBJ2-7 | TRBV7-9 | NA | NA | TGTGCCAGCAGCTTAAGGGGTGGTAACGAGCAGTACTTC | CASSLRGGNEQYF
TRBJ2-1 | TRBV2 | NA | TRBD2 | TGTGCCAGAACTAGCGGGAGCGTCAATGAGCAGTTCTTC | CARTSGSVNEQFF
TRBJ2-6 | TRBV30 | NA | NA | TGTGCCTGGAGTGAGTCAGTCCCCTTTGGGGCCAACGTCCTGACTTTC | CAWSESVPFGANVLTF
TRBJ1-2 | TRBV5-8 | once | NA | TGTGCCAGCAGCTTGGTCGCGGTTAACTATGGCTACACCTTC | CASSLVAVNYGYTF
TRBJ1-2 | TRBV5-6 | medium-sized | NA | TGTGCCAGCAGCTTGCGCAGGGCAAGCGGCTACACCTTC | CASSLRRASGYTF
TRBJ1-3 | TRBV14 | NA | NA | TGTGCCAGCAGTAAAGCGGGGGCACACACCATATATTTT | CASSKAGAHTIYF
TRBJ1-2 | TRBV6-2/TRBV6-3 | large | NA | TGTGCCAGCAGTTCCACAGCCCAGGGGGGCTACACCTTC | CASSSTAQGGYTF
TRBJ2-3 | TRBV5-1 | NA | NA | TGCGCCAGCAGCAGAGAAGATACGCAGTATTTT | CASSREDTQYF
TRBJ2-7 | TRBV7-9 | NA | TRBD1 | TGTGCCAGCAGCTTAGGACAGGGAGAGGGCGAGCAGTACTTC | CASSLGQGEGEQYF
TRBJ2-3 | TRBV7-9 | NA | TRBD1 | TGTGCCAGCAGCTTATTCGGACAGGACGCAGATACGCAGTATTTT | CASSLFGQDADTQYF
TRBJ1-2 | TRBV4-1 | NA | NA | TGCGCCAGCAGCCAAGAGGGGGGGGAGGGGTATGGCTACACCTTC | CASSQEGGEGYGYTF
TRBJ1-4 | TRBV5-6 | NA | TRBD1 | TGTGCCAGCAGCATATTAGGGACAGGGCCGAAACTGTTTTTT | CASSILGTGPKLFF
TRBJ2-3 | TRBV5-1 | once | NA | TGCGCCAGCAGCTCGGGTACGGCGCCAGATACGCAGTATTTT | CASSSGTAPDTQYF
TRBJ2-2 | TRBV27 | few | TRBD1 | TGTGCCAGCAGTATGAGTGTGAGACAGGGTCTTCCCGGGGAGCTGTTTTTT | CASSMSVRQGLPGELFF
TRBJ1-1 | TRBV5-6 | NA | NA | TGTGCCAGCAGCATGGCTGGGGGCGGCTACACTGAAGCTTTCTTT | CASSMAGGGYTEAFF
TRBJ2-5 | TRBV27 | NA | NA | TGTGCCAGCAGCCCGCTCTTGACAGGGAGGCAAGAGACCCAGTACTTC | CASSPLLTGRQETQYF
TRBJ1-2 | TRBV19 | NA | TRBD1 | TGTGCCAGTAGTGCGGGGACAGGGATCGGCTATGGCTACACCTTC | CASSAGTGIGYGYTF
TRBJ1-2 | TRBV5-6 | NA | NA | TGTGCCAGCAGCTTGGGGCCAGATGGCTACACCTTC | CASSLGPDGYTF
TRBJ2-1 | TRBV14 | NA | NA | TGTGCCAGCAGCCAAGTCGCCGGGGGTCAATACAATGAGCAGTTCTTC | CASSQVAGGQYNEQFF
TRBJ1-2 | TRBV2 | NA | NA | TGTGCCAGCAGTCCTTACTATGGCTACACCTTC | CASSPYYGYTF
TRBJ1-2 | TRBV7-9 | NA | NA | TGTGCCAGCAGCTTTCGGGGTACCATGGCCTATGGCTACACCTTC | CASSFRGTMAYGYTF
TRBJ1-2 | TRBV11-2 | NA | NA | TGTGCCAGCAGCTTAGCCCGTTATGGCTACACCTTC | CASSLARYGYTF
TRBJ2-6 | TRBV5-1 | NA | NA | TGCGCCAGCAGCCCCGGGTCCCCTGGGGCCAACGTCCTGACTTTC | CASSPGSPGANVLTF
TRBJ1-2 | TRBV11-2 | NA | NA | TGTGCCAGCAGCTTATCAGCCGGGAATGGCTACACCTTC | CASSLSAGNGYTF
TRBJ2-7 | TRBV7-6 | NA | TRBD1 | TGTGCCAGCAGCATGGGACAGAGACGCGAGCAGTACTTC | CASSMGQRREQYF
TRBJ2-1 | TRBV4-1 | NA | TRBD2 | TGCGCCAGCAGCCAAGGGGAGGGTGAGCAGTTCTTC | CASSQGEGEQFF